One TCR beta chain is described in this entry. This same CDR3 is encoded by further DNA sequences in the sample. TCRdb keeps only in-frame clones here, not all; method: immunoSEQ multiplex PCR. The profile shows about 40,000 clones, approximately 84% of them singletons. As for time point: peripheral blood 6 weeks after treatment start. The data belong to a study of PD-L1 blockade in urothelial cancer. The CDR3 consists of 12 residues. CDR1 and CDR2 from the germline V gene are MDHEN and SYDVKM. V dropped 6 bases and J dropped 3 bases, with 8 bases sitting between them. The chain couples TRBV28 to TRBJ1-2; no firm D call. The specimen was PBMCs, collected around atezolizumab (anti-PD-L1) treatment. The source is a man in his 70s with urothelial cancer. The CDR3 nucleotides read TGTGCCAGCAGCCTCCAGGACTATGGCTACACCTTC. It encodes CASSLQDYGYTF.